This T cell receptor beta chain was obtained from a study of cytomegalovirus exposure and HLA in healthy donors. General study results and limits: A link between a missense DCLRE1C variant and TCR beta V- and J-gene trimming emerged from a later analysis. Accurate prediction of most subjects' HLA-A and HLA-B alleles from TCR beta sequences was reported.

The PCR ran on 60 Vbeta and 13 Jbeta primers. Authors' methods: Counted up in a later analysis, unique TCR beta chains came to about 80 million, with about 9.9 million shared. Repertoires were generated with immunoSEQ multiplex PCR, while TCRdb's copy carries only in-frame clones and drops some. V, J and clone size are taken as reported in that table, and D and trimming were inferred from the DNA itself. Of a few hundred thousand clones in the sample, 70% to 80% were seen once. While unrecorded immune exposures were likely, the donors were nominally healthy when sampled. As concerns this clone: The antigen remains unidentified. One end of the junction fails to match germline, which may point to a read error. Within the sample, other DNA sequences also encode this same CDR3.

This clonotype was obtained from a girl aged 2-9 years in good health and CMV-seronegative. The sample taken for sequencing was PBMCs.

As DNA, the CDR3 is TGCGCCAGCAGCCCCTCGGGACAGCCAAATTCACCCCTCCACTTT. Its protein is CASSPSGQPNSPLHF. The chain links TRBV7-3 to TRBJ1-6; 7 positions agree with TRBD1. The CDR3 is 15 residues long. Germline values: CDR1 SGHTA, CDR2 FQGTGA.